A selection of T cell receptor beta chains follows, all from one sample in a study of blood T cell repertoires in COVID-19. Some clones are missing from TCRdb's copy, which holds only in-frame ones; the method was immunoSEQ multiplex PCR. The sample consists of around 210,000 clones, roughly 84% of them appearing once. Material for sequencing was peripheral blood. These receptor sequences come from a human donor in a cohort sampled during active COVID-19. The CDR3 runs from the conserved cysteine through the conserved F or W. Fields, in order: D gene, V gene, CDR3 length, J gene, clone size, CDR3 DNA, CDR3 protein. D genes are given only for firm matches. The size entry is marked missing in some rows and otherwise reads once, few, many or a size class.

>TRBD1|TRBV18|11|TRBJ2-7|NA
TGTGCCAGCTCACGACAGGGGGCGCAGTACTTC
CASSRQGAQYF
>NA|TRBV5-5|15|TRBJ2-1|NA
TGTGCCAGCAGCGGAGGGGTAAGCTCCTACAATGAGCAGTTCTTC
CASSGGVSSYNEQFF
>TRBD2|TRBV27|15|TRBJ2-3|NA
TGTGCCAGCAGTTTATCCCTAGCGGGAGCAGATACGCAGTATTTT
CASSLSLAGADTQYF
>TRBD2|TRBV5-4|14|TRBJ2-1|few
TGTGCCAGCAGCTTTAAACTAGCGCACAATGAGCAGTTCTTC
CASSFKLAHNEQFF
>NA|TRBV12-3/TRBV12-4|11|TRBJ1-5|NA
TGTGCCAGCAGCGGGAATCAGCCCCAGCATTTT
CASSGNQPQHF
>TRBD2|TRBV5-3|16|TRBJ2-3|NA
TGTGCCAGAAGCTGTACTAGCGGGGGTCATTGTGATACGCAGTATTTT
CARSCTSGGHCDTQYF
>TRBD2|TRBV10-1|14|TRBJ2-3|NA
TGCGCCAGCAGTTCGGGAGGTGACACAGATACGCAGTATTTT
CASSSGGDTDTQYF
>NA|TRBV5-6|14|TRBJ1-3|few
TGTGCCAGCAGCTTGCCCGGGGGTGAAAACACCATATATTTT
CASSLPGGENTIYF
>TRBD1|TRBV7-2|17|TRBJ2-1|NA
TGTGCCAGCAGCTTAGAGGCGGGACAGGGACCCTACAATGAGCAGTTCTTC
CASSLEAGQGPYNEQFF
>NA|TRBV19|13|TRBJ2-7|NA
TGTGCCAGTAGTGCAGGCAGGGGTTACGAGCAGTACTTC
CASSAGRGYEQYF
>NA|TRBV23-1|17|TRBJ2-3|NA
TGCGCCAGCAGTCAGTCTTCGTCGGACAGAGCCACAGATACGCAGTATTTT
CASSQSSSDRATDTQYF
>TRBD1|TRBV5-6|18|TRBJ2-5|NA
TGTGCCAGCAGCTTGAGGGCCAACCGGGACAGGGCTAAAGAGACCCAGTACTTC
CASSLRANRDRAKETQYF
>TRBD1|TRBV6-6|13|TRBJ1-5|NA
TGTGCCAGCAGTGCCCGACAGGGGCAGCCCCAGCATTTT
CASSARQGQPQHF
>TRBD1|TRBV30|15|TRBJ2-4|NA
TGTGCCTGGCATATAATTGGGACAGGGAAAAACATTCAGTACTTC
CAWHIIGTGKNIQYF
>TRBD1|TRBV5-6|15|TRBJ1-2|once
TGTGCCAGCAGCAGGACCGGGACAGGGGTCTATGGCTACACCTTC
CASSRTGTGVYGYTF
>NA|TRBV7-9|19|TRBJ2-1|NA
TGTGCCAGCAGCCATCCTCAAGTCCCAACAGGGTCCGTTACTAATGAGCAGTTCTTC
CASSHPQVPTGSVTNEQFF
>NA|TRBV29-1|11|TRBJ2-7|NA
TGCAGCGTTGGCGTCGGCTACGAGCAGTACTTC
CSVGVGYEQYF
>NA|TRBV2|13|TRBJ1-5|NA
TGTGCCAGCAGGAGCGCGGGGAGTCAGCCCCAGCATTTT
CASRSAGSQPQHF
>NA|TRBV2|15|TRBJ2-5|NA
TGTGCCAGCAGTCGGGGGATATCGAGTTCAGAGACCCAGTACTTC
CASSRGISSSETQYF
>NA|TRBV6-6|11|TRBJ2-7|NA
TGTGCCAGCAGGGACAGATACGAGCAGTACTTC
CASRDRYEQYF
>NA|TRBV11-3|15|TRBJ1-1|NA
TGTGCCAGCACCCCTGGGGGGGCTAAGGACACTGAAGCTTTCTTT
CASTPGGAKDTEAFF
>TRBD1|TRBV11-2|16|TRBJ2-7|NA
TGTGCCAGCACCTATAGCTGGACAGGGTCCCCCTACGAGCAGTACTTC
CASTYSWTGSPYEQYF
>TRBD2|TRBV27|18|TRBJ2-3|NA
TGTGCCAGCAGTTTCGGCTCTGGCGGGAGGGCTGGCACAGATACGCAGTATTTT
CASSFGSGGRAGTDTQYF
>NA|TRBV5-1|15|TRBJ1-2|once
TGCGCCAGCAGGCCAGACTTAGGGGCTAACTATGGCTACACCTTC
CASRPDLGANYGYTF
>TRBD2|TRBV7-9|16|TRBJ2-3|NA
TGTGCCAGCAGCTTAGTACTAGCGGGGCCCTCAGATACGCAGTATTTT
CASSLVLAGPSDTQYF
>TRBD1|TRBV6-5|14|TRBJ2-5|NA
TGTGCCAGCGGCCCCAGGGGGAGACAAGAGACCCAGTACTTC
CASGPRGRQETQYF
>NA|TRBV4-1|13|TRBJ2-7|NA
TGCGCCAGCAGCCAAGGAGTGAGGTACGAGCAGTACTTC
CASSQGVRYEQYF
>NA|TRBV27|14|TRBJ1-1|NA
TGTGCCAGCAGTTTGAGGTCCTATAACACTGAAGCTTTCTTT
CASSLRSYNTEAFF
>TRBD2|TRBV3-1/TRBV3-2|16|TRBJ2-1|NA
TGTGCCAGCAGCCGAAAACTAGCGGGAGAGAACAATGAGCAGTTCTTC
CASSRKLAGENNEQFF
>NA|TRBV27|15|TRBJ2-5|NA
TGTGCCAGCAGTCCGGGTGGCTACCGAGGATGGACCCAGTACTTC
CASSPGGYRGWTQYF
>NA|TRBV11-2|14|TRBJ1-2|few
TGTGCCAGCAGCTCGATCCTAGCTAACTATGGCTACACCTTC
CASSSILANYGYTF
>NA|TRBV28|14|TRBJ1-4|NA
TGTGCCAGCAGTTCCTCAGGGGTAGGCGAAAAACTGTTTTTT
CASSSSGVGEKLFF
>TRBD2|TRBV30|14|TRBJ2-7|once
TGTGCCTGGAGAGGGGGGACTAGATCCTACGAGCAGTACTTC
CAWRGGTRSYEQYF
>TRBD2|TRBV18|16|TRBJ2-7|once
TGTGCCAGCTCACCTCGAGAAGCGGGAGGAACCTACGAGCAGTACTTC
CASSPREAGGTYEQYF
>NA|TRBV5-6|14|TRBJ1-6|NA
TGTGCCAGCAGCTTGGGACGGGGAACCTCACCCCTCCACTTT
CASSLGRGTSPLHF
>TRBD2|TRBV6-4|15|TRBJ2-3|NA
TGTGCCAGCAGTGACTTAGCGGGAGGGATAGATACGCAGTATTTT
CASSDLAGGIDTQYF
>NA|TRBV28|12|TRBJ1-5|many
TGTGCCAGCAGTTTCGGCAATCAGCCCCAGCATTTT
CASSFGNQPQHF
>NA|TRBV5-6|15|TRBJ2-2|NA
TGTGCCAGCAGCTTGCACAGTTCGAACACCGGGGAGCTGTTTTTT
CASSLHSSNTGELFF
>TRBD2|TRBV19|17|TRBJ2-1|NA
TGTGCCAGTAGTTTACGACTAGCGGGAAGACCCTACAATGAGCAGTTCTTC
CASSLRLAGRPYNEQFF
>NA|TRBV3-1/TRBV3-2|14|TRBJ2-7|NA
TGTGCCAGCAGCCAAGGGCAGGGGTTGGGCGAGCAGTACTTC
CASSQGQGLGEQYF
>NA|TRBV7-9|15|TRBJ2-3|once
TGTGCCAGCAGCTTAGCCCGACTGAGTACAGATACGCAGTATTTT
CASSLARLSTDTQYF
>NA|TRBV11-2|12|TRBJ2-1|once
TGTGCCAGCAGACACAATAAAGAGGGGCAGTTCTTC
CASRHNKEGQFF